The 11 T cell receptor beta chains below were found in one sample sequenced in a study of cytomegalovirus exposure and HLA in healthy donors. With 60 Vbeta and 13 Jbeta primers, the PCR was carried out. Using immunoSEQ multiplex PCR, the repertoire was profiled, and TCRdb retains in-frame clones only, with some absent. The table includes almost 200,000 clones, around 79% detected once. The sequenced sample consisted of PBMCs. The receptor set was obtained from a woman aged 25 to 39 in good health and CMV-seropositive.

This clone was picked up one time. This chain uses TRBV5-6 with TRBJ2-5; D remains unclear. Germline CDR1 is SGHDT and CDR2 is YYEEEE. With 4 bases removed from V and 5 bases from J, the gap between germline ends came to 18 bases. CDR3 size: 15 residues. CDR3 DNA sequence: TGTGCCAGCAGCCCAAATCCGGGTCTTGGGGAGACCCAGTACTTC. The encoded protein is CASSPNPGLGETQYF.

V usage is TRBV29-1 and J usage is TRBJ2-1, with D maybe TRBD1 (6 bases). The V and J ends lost 6 bases and 13 bases respectively, with 16 bases between them. The germline V gene has CDR1 SQVTM and CDR2 ANQGSEA. This CDR3 region has 11 residues. CDR3 protein: CSVASSGVQFF. CDR3 sequence (DNA): TGCAGCGTCGCATCTTCAGGGGTACAGTTCTTC.

This clone showed up just once. DNA of the CDR3: TGTGCCAGCAGCAGAAGGGGGCAGGGAAGGGGCACTGAAGCTTTCTTT. Translated: CASSRRGQGRGTEAFF. The J gene is TRBJ1-1, the V gene TRBV11-2; TRBD1 agrees at 7 bases. CDR3 size: 16 residues. V was pared by 5 bases and J by 4 bases, with 13 bases of the junction left unmatched. Germline CDR1 and CDR2: SGHAT and FQNNGV.

The chain links TRBV6-6 to TRBJ2-7; 8 bases are shared with TRBD1. This CDR3 comprises 11 residues. Germline V gene lookup returns CDR1 MNHNY and CDR2 SVGAGI (reference sequence). CDR3 sequence reads: CGVQGAYEQYF. The CDR3 nucleotides read TGTGGCGTACAGGGGGCCTACGAGCAGTACTTC.

V usage is TRBV18 and J usage is TRBJ2-5; 13 bases are a match to TRBD2. Trimming took 4 bases from V and 0 from J; bases not matched to a gene: 5. The CDR3 extends over 17 amino acids. Germline V gene lookup returns CDR1 KGHSH and CDR2 LQKENI. DNA for the CDR3: TGTGCCAGCTCACTGGGACTAGCGGGAACGGACCAAGAGACCCAGTACTTC. Translated, it gives CASSLGLAGTDQETQYF.

CDR3 sequence (DNA): TGCGCCAGCAGCCAATACGGACGGGGGGCCTACAATGAGCAGTTCTTC. Translated: CASSQYGRGAYNEQFF. V usage is TRBV4-3 and J usage is TRBJ2-1; 7 bases are shared with TRBD2. This CDR3 has 16 residues. Looked up from germline, CDR1 is LGHNA and CDR2 is YSLEER. Losses at the gene ends were 2 bases for V and 2 bases for J; bases not matched to a gene: 6.

CDR3 sequence (DNA): TGTGCCAGCAGCCTCCCCGGGACACAAACATACAATGAGCAGTTCTTC. It translates to CASSLPGTQTYNEQFF. The chain is built from TRBV5-4 and TRBJ2-1; perhaps TRBD1 as D (6 bases). Per germline, CDR1 SGHNT and CDR2 YYREEE (reference sequence). Trimming shortened V by 4 bases and J by 4 bases, and 18 bases separated the two germline ends. CDR3 length equals 16 residues.

The chain has TRBV5-4 and TRBJ1-6; the D is unclear. Germline CDR1 and CDR2: SGHNT and YYREEE (reference sequence). This CDR3 comprises 16 residues. Between the trimmed V and J ends, which lost 4 bases and 2 bases, there was a span of 13 bases. The CDR3 region is CASSTLSLTYNSPLHF. The CDR3 DNA reads TGTGCCAGCAGCACCCTATCGTTGACCTATAATTCACCCCTCCACTTT.

The CDR3 coding sequence is TGTGCCAGCAGTAGGGGGGGGGAGACCCAGTACTTC. Amino acid sequence: CASSRGGETQYF. This chain connects TRBV7-9 to TRBJ2-5; D possibly corresponds to TRBD2 (7 bases). V lost 6 bases to trimming and J lost 5 bases, with 10 bases between them. The germline CDR1 and CDR2 sequences are SEHNR and FQNEAQ (reference sequence). The CDR3 is made up of 12 amino acids.

The chain has TRBV29-1 and TRBJ1-4; D might be TRBD1 (5 bases). V shed 1 base and J shed 8 bases, with 17 bases lying between them. The CDR3 totals 15 residues. Looked up from germline, CDR1 is SQVTM and CDR2 is ANQGSEA. The CDR3 bases are TGCAGCGTTGAAGGGGTGGAGGGGAGAGGCGAAAAACTGTTTTTT. Translation: CSVEGVEGRGEKLFF.

The chain carries TRBV11-1 and TRBJ2-5, with a possible D match to TRBD1 (7 bases). The CDR3 is 18 residues long. The ends were cut back, 5 bases at V and 3 bases at J, with 25 bases in the middle. Germline V gene sequence: CDR1 SGHAT, CDR2 FQDESV (reference sequence). CDR3 coding DNA: TGTGCCAGCAGCAAGTTATATTTGCCGGGGGACAGAAAAGAGACCCAGTACTTC. Translating it yields CASSKLYLPGDRKETQYF.